The following is a T cell receptor (beta chain) sequence with its context. Cohort placement rested on clinical history that participants reported themselves. Original methodology: Reference gene primer amplification gave estimated nucleated cell counts. Here immunoSEQ multiplex PCR was the method, and the copy in TCRdb shows in-frame clones only, minus some. The D gene and trimming were derived from the DNA, and the V and J assignments and clone size from that table. The table shows about 350,000 clones, with more than 75% occurring only once. The sample originates from a study of blood T cell repertoires in COVID-19. In the study overall: Donors in the United States, Italy and Spain gave samples during acute or convalescent COVID-19.

Source material: PBMCs or T cells enriched from blood (not recorded which). This sequence originates from a woman aged 30 to 39 who had recovered from COVID-19.

In DNA, the CDR3 is TGTGCCAGTAGTGCGGACAGGGGGGTCGGGGAGCTGTTTTTT. This sequence encodes CASSADRGVGELFF. This chain joins TRBV19 and TRBJ2-2; TRBD1 aligns across 10 bases. CDR3 length: 14 residues. Germline-derived CDR1 and CDR2 are LNHDA and SQIVND (reference sequence). J was trimmed by 7 bases and V by 5 bases; bases with no gene match: 4. Looking up the rest from reference TRBV19 and TRBJ2-2 gives the full variable domain: DGGITQSPKYLFRKEGQNVTLSCEQNLNHDAMYWYRQDPGQGLRLIYYSQIVNDFQKGDIAEGYSVSREKKESFPLTVTSAQKNPTAFYLCASSADRGVGELFFGEGSRLTVL.